This TCR beta chain was sequenced in a study of long-term antiretroviral therapy in people with HIV. Samples were assayed with immunoSEQ v3.0 at survey level. The table came from immunoSEQ multiplex PCR; TCRdb's copy has only in-frame clones and leaves some out. Here the sample spans under 45,000 clones, 86% being singletons. The germline CDR1 and CDR2 sequences are LNHDA and SQIVND (reference sequence). This CDR3 is 19 amino acids long. With V trimmed by 6 bases and J by 10 bases, 21 bases remained unmatched. Sequencing was performed on unsorted PBMCs, taken 1.2 years after starting antiretroviral therapy. The receptor's source is a woman aged 45-60 years with HIV. The chain links TRBV19 to TRBJ1-6; 10 bases map to TRBD1. CDR3 sequence (DNA): TGTGCCAGTAGCCCGATTGGAATTACCGGGACAGGGGAAAGCTCACCCCTCCACTTT. As protein: CASSPIGITGTGESSPLHF.